This T cell receptor beta chain was sequenced in a study of beta chain features in type 1 diabetes. In the study overall: Taken together, all samples contributed some 100 million examined sorted cells. Regarding the study as a whole: The study found fewer insertions and more deletions at VDJ junctions in type 1 diabetes patients. Shortening that was moderate but significant affected the TCRB CDR3s of Type 1 diabetes patients in all four CD4+ subsets.

Trimming removed 6 bases at V and 4 bases at J, with 12 bases between. Germline V gene sequence: CDR1 MDHEN, CDR2 SYDVKM. The CDR3 extends over 13 amino acids. The isolated RNA, all of it, was reverse transcribed, so expressed TCRB transcripts were what got sequenced. Profiled with immunoSEQ multiplex PCR; TCRdb holds only in-frame clones, not every one. The data contain 300,000 or so clones, 14% of them seen just once; the ten biggest clones take up under 0.02%. This clone has only a few counts. As yet, its antigen is unknown. The sequencing input was naive CD4+ T cells from blood. This TCR derives from a man aged 25-45 years with type 1 diabetes. The chain carries TRBV28 and TRBJ2-5; tentatively, D is TRBD2 (7 bases). CDR3 sequence: CASRLGGPETQYF. For the CDR3, the DNA is TGTGCCAGCAGACTGGGGGGGCCAGAGACCCAGTACTTC.